The 25 T cell receptor beta chains below come from one sample, sequenced in a study of blood T cell repertoires in COVID-19. Measured with immunoSEQ multiplex PCR; TCRdb has only the in-frame clones, and not every one. The sample consists of just over 35,000 clones, roughly 87% of them appearing once. The specimen sequenced was peripheral blood. The receptors were gathered from a man in his 60s with acute or convalescent COVID-19.

V gene TRBV20-1 combines with J gene TRBJ2-1; 7 bases line up with TRBD2. CDR1 and CDR2 (germline): DFQATT, SNEGSKA (reference sequence). The CDR3 is made up of 11 amino acids. With V trimmed by 4 bases and J by 9 bases, 3 bases remained unmatched. CDR3 region: CSATQRGEQFF. DNA for the CDR3: TGCAGTGCTACCCAGCGGGGTGAGCAGTTCTTC.

The chain is built from TRBV13 and TRBJ2-7, with 10 bases lining up with TRBD2. J gave up 0 bases and V 5 bases, and 4 bases lay outside the gene matches. The CDR3 has 15 residues. Germline lookup yields CDR1 PRHDT and CDR2 FYEKMQ (reference sequence). The CDR3 region is CASSNSGRSSYEQYF. CDR3 sequence (DNA): TGTGCCAGCAGCAATAGCGGGAGGAGCTCCTACGAGCAGTACTTC.

This clone showed up just a few times. The chain links TRBV7-2 to TRBJ1-2; the match to TRBD1 covers 7 bases. V was pared by 3 bases and J by 4 bases, with 14 bases of the junction left unmatched. This CDR3 spans 17 amino acids. Looked up from germline, CDR1 is SGHTA and CDR2 is FQGNSA. CDR3 sequence (DNA): TGTGCCAGCAGCTTCCTCGTATCACAGGGGAACACCTATGGCTACACCTTC. This translates into CASSFLVSQGNTYGYTF.

The rearrangement links TRBV7-2 to TRBJ2-2; 7 positions match TRBD1. V was pared by 6 bases and J by 6 bases, with 4 bases of the junction left unmatched. This CDR3 has 13 amino acids. Germline V lookup: CDR1 SGHTA, CDR2 FQGNSA. The CDR3 region has the DNA TGTGCCAGCAGACCAGACAGGGCCGGGGAGCTGTTTTTT. Protein: CASRPDRAGELFF.

V gene TRBV6-6 combines with J gene TRBJ1-1; 8 bases align to TRBD1. V shed 6 bases and J 8 bases; nucleotides not matched to a gene: 5. This CDR3 contains 12 residues. CDR1 is MNHNY, CDR2 SVGAGI, per germline (reference sequence). CDR3 sequence (DNA): TGTGCCAGCAGCCTCGACAGGGGAGAAGCTTTCTTT. This sequence encodes CASSLDRGEAFF.

The rearrangement joins TRBV9 to TRBJ2-2, with 8 bases aligning to TRBD2. Germline CDR1 SGDLS, CDR2 YYNGEE. This CDR3 has 16 amino acids. V shed 0 bases and J 1 base; nucleotides not matched to a gene: 2. In DNA, the CDR3 is TGTGCCAGCAGCGTAGTGAGCGGGAGGAACACCGGGGAGCTGTTTTTT. Translation: CASSVVSGRNTGELFF.

The chain has TRBV4-1 and TRBJ1-4, with a weak D call TRBD1 (5 bases). Germline lookup yields CDR1 MGHRA and CDR2 YSYEKL. The CDR3 is made up of 16 amino acids. The V end lost 6 bases, the J end lost 7 bases, and 21 bases lay between the germline ends. The CDR3 bases are TGCGCCAGCAGTCCCTGGGCGGGACGGGGCCGTGAAAAACTGTTTTTT. Translated: CASSPWAGRGREKLFF.

The chain is built from TRBV7-9 and TRBJ2-7; possible D gene TRBD1, 5 bases. Germline V lookup: CDR1 SEHNR, CDR2 FQNEAQ (reference sequence). V lost 5 bases and J 0 bases, leaving 14 bases between the germline ends. The CDR3 is made up of 15 amino acids. The chain's CDR3 is CASSGSRVSSYEQYF. The CDR3 nucleotides read TGTGCCAGCAGCGGATCCAGGGTGAGCTCCTACGAGCAGTACTTC.

The rearrangement uses TRBV28 and TRBJ2-2; 9 nucleotides agree with TRBD2. The germline V gene encodes CDR1 MDHEN and CDR2 SYDVKM. The CDR3 runs to 14 residues. The junction had 4 bases not matched to a gene; V was cut back by 6 bases and J by 5 bases. CDR3 loop: CASRASGTTGELFF. Here the CDR3 DNA reads TGTGCCAGCAGGGCTAGCGGGACTACCGGGGAGCTGTTTTTT.

This clone was detected only a few times. This chain joins TRBV27 and TRBJ2-7; the D gene is possibly TRBD2 (5 bases). The CDR3 is 17 residues long. CDR1 and CDR2 (germline): MNHEY, SMNVEV (reference sequence). V was clipped by 5 bases and J by 4 bases, with 24 bases between them. In DNA, the CDR3 is TGTGCCAGCAGTCCCTACAAAATGGACTTGCGGTTTTACGAGCAGTACTTC. This sequence encodes CASSPYKMDLRFYEQYF.

The genes are TRBV7-9 and TRBJ2-5; tentatively, D is TRBD2 (5 bases). In germline, CDR1 is SEHNR, CDR2 FQNEAQ (reference sequence). V shed 5 bases and J shed 5 bases, with 6 bases lying between them. CDR3 length: 11 residues. CDR3 in amino acids: CASSRGETQYF. CDR3 DNA sequence: TGTGCCAGCAGCCGAGGGGAGACCCAGTACTTC.

This clone occurred a few times. V and J are TRBV28 and TRBJ2-2, with D perhaps matching TRBD1 (6 bases). Trimming left V 10 bases short and J 3 bases short, with 21 bases between. Germline CDR1 MDHEN, CDR2 SYDVKM. This CDR3 has 16 amino acids. CDR3 nucleotide sequence: TGTGCCACCGCAGGACCAGGGGCCTATTACACCGGGGAGCTGTTTTTT. Translated: CATAGPGAYYTGELFF. The full variable domain, with the rest looked up from reference TRBV28 and TRBJ2-2, is DVKVTQSSRYLVKRTGEKVFLECVQDMDHENMFWYRQDPGLGLRLIYFSYDVKMKEKGDIPEGYSVSREKKERFSLILESASTNQTSMYLCATAGPGAYYTGELFFGEGSRLTVL.

V and J are TRBV4-3 and TRBJ1-5; tentative D call: TRBD1 (6 bases). This CDR3 has 15 amino acids. Trimming left V 4 bases short and J 3 bases short, with 13 bases between. Per the germline V gene, CDR1 is LGHNA and CDR2 is YSLEER. The CDR3 spells CASSLLRGNNQPQHF. CDR3 in DNA: TGCGCCAGCAGCCTTCTCAGGGGAAACAATCAGCCCCAGCATTTT.

CDR3 sequence: CASSSPDRVYEQYV. The DNA for the CDR3 is TGTGCCAGCAGCTCCCCGGACAGGGTCTACGAGCAGTACGTC. This chain connects TRBV28 to TRBJ2-7; 8 bases are a match to TRBD1. Germline-derived CDR1 and CDR2 are MDHEN and SYDVKM. CDR3 length equals 14 residues. V lost 6 bases and J lost 3; bases outside the gene matches: 7.

The chain carries TRBV19 and TRBJ1-1, with D uncertain. With 10 bases removed from V and 3 bases from J, the gap between germline ends came to 18 bases. The CDR3 sequence is 14 residues long. Germline lookup yields CDR1 LNHDA and CDR2 SQIVND (reference sequence). The CDR3 nucleotides are TGTGCCACCCGCCGCCAACAGTTAGACACTGAAGCTTTCTTT. Translation gives CATRRQQLDTEAFF.

This chain links TRBV19 with TRBJ2-1; TRBD2 matches at 14 bases. The CDR3 has 16 residues. The germline CDR1 and CDR2 sequences are LNHDA and SQIVND (reference sequence). With 3 bases clipped from V and 9 bases from J, the junction kept 7 bases outside the gene matches. For the CDR3, the DNA is TGTGCCAGTAGTATGTCGGGACTAGCGGGAGCGACTGAGCAGTTCTTC. This translates into CASSMSGLAGATEQFF.

The count of this clone is one. The CDR3 loop is CASSPRAGNYEQYV. In DNA form, the CDR3 reads TGTGCCAGCTCACCAAGGGCAGGGAACTACGAGCAGTACGTC. The chain links TRBV18 to TRBJ2-7, with D perhaps TRBD1 (5 bases). V was clipped by 2 bases and J by 3 bases, with 11 bases between them. The length of the CDR3 is 14 residues. Germline CDR1 KGHSH, CDR2 LQKENI.

The rearrangement joins TRBV7-2 to TRBJ2-1, with 10 bases identical to TRBD2. This CDR3 has 15 residues. Germline loops: CDR1 SGHTA, CDR2 FQGNSA. Unmatched junction bases numbered 10, after V lost 5 bases and J lost 9 bases. For the CDR3, the DNA is TGTGCCAGCAGCCCCCTAGCGGGGGTACAGGGTGAGCAGTTCTTC. Encoded protein: CASSPLAGVQGEQFF.

Only a few counts were recorded for this clone. CDR3 sequence (DNA): TGCGCCAGCAGCCCCGGGACAGGGGGCGGGGAAAAACTGTTTTTT. The encoded protein is CASSPGTGGGEKLFF. V gene TRBV5-1 combines with J gene TRBJ1-4, with 12 positions matching TRBD1. Trimming took 4 bases from V and 8 from J; bases not matched to a gene: 6. CDR3 length equals 15 residues. Germline CDR1 is SGHRS and CDR2 is YFSETQ. The full variable domain, with the rest looked up from reference TRBV5-1 and TRBJ1-4, is KAGVTQTPRYLIKTRGQQVTLSCSPISGHRSVSWYQQTPGQGLQFLFEYFSETQRNKGNFPGRFSGRQFSNSRSEMNVSTLELGDSALYLCASSPGTGGGEKLFFGSGTQLSVL.

This chain links TRBV24-1 with TRBJ1-2, with 9 positions matching TRBD1. Germline CDR1 KGHDR, CDR2 SFDVKD. V gave up 5 bases and J gave up 4 bases; unmatched junction bases: 7. The CDR3 has 15 amino acids. This CDR3 reads CATSVGTGKGYGYTF. The CDR3 DNA reads TGTGCCACCAGTGTCGGGACAGGGAAAGGCTATGGCTACACCTTC.

The genes are TRBV19 and TRBJ2-1, with 9 bases lining up with TRBD1. In germline, CDR1 is LNHDA, CDR2 SQIVND (reference sequence). The CDR3 runs 13 residues. With 7 bases clipped from V and 9 bases from J, the junction kept 7 bases outside the gene matches. CDR3 in amino acids: CASTMWDRAEQFF. CDR3 bases: TGTGCCAGTACCATGTGGGACAGGGCTGAGCAGTTCTTC.

V gene TRBV6-5 combines with J gene TRBJ1-4; weak D call: TRBD1 (5 bases). Germline CDR1 MNHEY, CDR2 SVGAGI. The germline V and J ends were trimmed by 5 bases and 11 bases, with 12 bases remaining between them. This CDR3 has 12 residues. The CDR3 region is CASSPRGDKLFF. The CDR3 DNA reads as TGTGCCAGCAGTCCCCGGGGGGATAAACTGTTTTTT.

This chain uses TRBV2 with TRBJ1-2, with a tentative D call TRBD1 (5 bases). V lost 5 bases, J lost 3 bases, and 7 bases lay in between. The CDR3 sequence is 12 residues long. Germline V lookup: CDR1 SNHLY, CDR2 FYNNEI. As DNA, the CDR3 is TGTGCCAGCAGTTCCAGGGACTATGGCTACACCTTC. Translated, it gives CASSSRDYGYTF. Full variable domain (remainder filled in from reference TRBV2 and TRBJ1-2): EPEVTQTPSHQVTQMGQEVILRCVPISNHLYFYWYRQILGQKVEFLVSFYNNEISEKSEIFDDQFSVERPDGSNFTLKIRSTKLEDSAMYFCASSSRDYGYTFGSGTRLTVV.

CDR3 sequence: CASSGQRNSPLHF. The DNA for the CDR3 is TGTGCCAGCAGCGGACAGAGGAATTCACCCCTCCACTTT. This chain joins TRBV6-5 and TRBJ1-6; D might be TRBD1 (6 bases). CDR3 length: 13 amino acids. Germline V gene lookup returns CDR1 MNHEY and CDR2 SVGAGI. V was shortened by 6 bases and J by 7 bases, with 10 bases between the two germline ends.

The gene calls are TRBV7-9 and TRBJ1-1; D gene ambiguous. The length of the CDR3 is 12 residues. V was clipped by 7 bases and J by 7 bases, with 13 bases between them. Germline loops: CDR1 SEHNR, CDR2 FQNEAQ (reference sequence). For the CDR3, the DNA is TGTGCCAGCACGGACGGATGGAGTGAAGCTTTCTTT. Residues: CASTDGWSEAFF.